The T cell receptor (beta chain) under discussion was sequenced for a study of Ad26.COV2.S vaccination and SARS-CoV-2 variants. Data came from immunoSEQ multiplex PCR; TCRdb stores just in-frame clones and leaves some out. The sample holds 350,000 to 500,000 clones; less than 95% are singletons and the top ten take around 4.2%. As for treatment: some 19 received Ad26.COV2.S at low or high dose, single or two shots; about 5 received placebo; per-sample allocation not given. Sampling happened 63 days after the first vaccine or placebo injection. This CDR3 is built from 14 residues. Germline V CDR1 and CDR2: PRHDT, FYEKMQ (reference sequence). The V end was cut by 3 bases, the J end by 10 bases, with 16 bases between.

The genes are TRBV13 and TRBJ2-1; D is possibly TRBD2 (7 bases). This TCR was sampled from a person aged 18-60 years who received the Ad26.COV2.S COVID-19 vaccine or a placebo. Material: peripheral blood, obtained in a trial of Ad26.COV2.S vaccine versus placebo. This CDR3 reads CASSLAGGHQEQFF. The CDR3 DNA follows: TGTGCCAGCAGCTTGGCCGGGGGGCATCAGGAGCAGTTCTTC.